This T cell receptor beta chain was captured by sequencing in a study of T cell responses to AZD1222 COVID-19 vaccine. Assay: immunoSEQ multiplex PCR; the TCRdb copy retains only in-frame clones and omits some. The table has 250,000 or so clones, approximately 95% seen once. CDR3 size: 17 residues. CDR1 and CDR2 (germline): KGHDR, SFDVKD. The V and J ends lost 7 bases and 2 bases, in that order; junction bases with no gene match: 13. The specimen was peripheral blood, collected on day 0 of AZD1222 vaccination. This TCR was recovered from an adult in good health. The chain is built from TRBV24-1 and TRBJ2-1; TRBD1 aligns across 7 bases. The CDR3 is CATSLSPKGAPYNEQFF. CDR3 DNA sequence: TGTGCCACCAGCCTTTCACCTAAGGGGGCCCCCTACAATGAGCAGTTCTTC.